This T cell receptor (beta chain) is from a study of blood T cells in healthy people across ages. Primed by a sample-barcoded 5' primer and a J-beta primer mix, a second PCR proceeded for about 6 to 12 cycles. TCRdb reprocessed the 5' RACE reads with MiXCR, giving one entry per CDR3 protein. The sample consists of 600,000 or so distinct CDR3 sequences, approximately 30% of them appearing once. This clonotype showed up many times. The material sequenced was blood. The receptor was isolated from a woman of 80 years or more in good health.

CDR3 sequence: CASGFRESEQYF. Written as DNA, the CDR3 is TGTGCTAGTGGTTTCAGGGAATCCGAGCAGTACTTC. This sequence joins TRBV12-5 and TRBJ2-7; TRBD1 might be the D (5 bases). The ends were cut back, 3 bases at V and 6 bases at J, with 9 bases in the middle. The CDR3 spans 12 residues. Looked up from germline, CDR1 is LGHNT and CDR2 is FRNRAP. Together with reference TRBV12-5 and TRBJ2-7, the CDR3 gives the full variable domain: DARVTQTPRHKVTEMGQEVTMRCQPILGHNTVFWYRQTMMQGLELLAYFRNRAPLDDSGMPKDRFSAEMPDATLATLKIQPSEPRDSAVYFCASGFRESEQYFGPGTRLTVT.